A selection of T cell receptor beta chains follows, all from one sample in a study of response to subunit inactivated influenza vaccine. MiXCR was run by TCRdb on the RT-PCR reads, yielding one entry per CDR3 protein. The sample includes fewer than 550,000 distinct CDR3 sequences, 25% seen only once; the top ten take around 2%. The specimen was CD4+ T cells sorted from PBMCs, collected around 5 days after vaccination. The receptors stem from a man between 45 and 60 years old who received an inactivated influenza vaccine. The CDR3 runs from the conserved cysteine through the conserved F or W. A D gene is named only where the DNA matches it firmly. Some rows mark clone size as missing; the rest say once, few, many or name a class of expanded clone.

>TRBV21-1|13|few|TRBJ2-2|.
TGTGCCAGCATCAGGGGAATCTGTGGGGAGCTGTTTTTT
CASIRGICGELFF
>TRBV20-1|13|.|TRBJ1-4|.
TGCAGTGCCAGCAAGTCGGCTAATGAAAAACTGTTTTTT
CSASKSANEKLFF
>TRBV12-3/TRBV12-4|16|.|TRBJ1-1|TRBD1
TGTGCCAGCAGTCCCGGGACAGCTAACATGAACACTGAAGCTTTCTTT
CASSPGTANMNTEAFF
>TRBV5-1|15|.|TRBJ2-5|TRBD1
TGCGCCAGCAGCGGGACCAGGGGGCTAGGAGAGACCCAGTACTTC
CASSGTRGLGETQYF
>TRBV4-1|14|.|TRBJ1-2|.
TGCGCCAGCAGCCAAGAAGGGTGGGGCTATGGCTACACCTTC
CASSQEGWGYGYTF
>TRBV12-3/TRBV12-4|13|.|TRBJ2-7|.
TGTGCCAGCAGTTTGGAGGACAGAACCGAGCAGTACTTC
CASSLEDRTEQYF
>TRBV2|13|few|TRBJ1-5|.
TGTGCCAGCAGTGACCACTTCAATCAGCCCCAGCATTTT
CASSDHFNQPQHF
>TRBV12-3/TRBV12-4|14|.|TRBJ1-2|TRBD1
TGTGCCAGCAGCCCCGGACAGGGAGGCGTTGGCTACACCTTC
CASSPGQGGVGYTF
>TRBV20-1|12|.|TRBJ2-3|.
TGCAGTGCTAGACAGGGTGTAGATACGCAGTATTTT
CSARQGVDTQYF
>TRBV18|14|.|TRBJ2-2|.
TGTGCCAGCTACGGACAGTCACTCACCGGGGAGCTGTTTTTT
CASYGQSLTGELFF
>TRBV4-1|13|many|TRBJ2-1|.
TGCGCCAGCAGCCAAGTTGGGGCAAATGAGCAGTTCTTC
CASSQVGANEQFF
>TRBV6-2/TRBV6-3|14|few|TRBJ2-7|TRBD1
TGTGCCAGCAGTTACCAGACAGGGGCCTACGAGCAGTACTTC
CASSYQTGAYEQYF
>TRBV20-1|13|few|TRBJ1-1|TRBD1
TGCAGTGCTAGTCGACAGGGGGACACTGAAGCTTTCTTT
CSASRQGDTEAFF
>TRBV29-1|12|.|TRBJ2-3|.
TGCAGCGTTGCTACTAGCTGGGATACGCAGTCTTTT
CSVATSWDTQSF
>TRBV10-3|14|.|TRBJ2-5|TRBD2
TGTGCCATCAGTGGGGCTAGCGGCCAAGAGACCCAGTACTTC
CAISGASGQETQYF
>TRBV12-3/TRBV12-4|13|few|TRBJ2-2|.
TGTGCCAGCAGCAGAGAGGGTTTCGGGGAGCTGTTTTTT
CASSREGFGELFF
>TRBV12-3/TRBV12-4|14|many|TRBJ2-1|.
TGTGCCAGCAGTTTGACTAGACTCTACAATGAGCAGTTCTTC
CASSLTRLYNEQFF
>TRBV12-3/TRBV12-4|14|few|TRBJ2-4|TRBD1
TGTGCCAGCAGCAGGGACAGGAATGAAAACATTCAGTACTTC
CASSRDRNENIQYF
>TRBV6-1|13|.|TRBJ1-1|.
TGTGCCAGCAGTGAGCAGCTAAACACTGAAGCTTTCTTT
CASSEQLNTEAFF
>TRBV5-1|16|few|TRBJ2-3|TRBD2
TGCGCCAGCAGCTTGGCGGGGGGGTTATTCACAGATACGCAGTATTTT
CASSLAGGLFTDTQYF
>TRBV12-3/TRBV12-4|14|.|TRBJ2-3|TRBD1
TGTGCCAGCAGAGGTAGGACAGGGCCAGATACGCAGTATTTT
CASRGRTGPDTQYF
>TRBV5-1|15|few|TRBJ1-2|.
TGCGCCAGCAGCTTGGAACCGGGAGAGAACTATGGCTACACCTTC
CASSLEPGENYGYTF
>TRBV12-3/TRBV12-4|15|few|TRBJ1-3|.
TGTGCCAGCAGTCCCAGAGGGGCGGGTGGAAACACCATATATTTT
CASSPRGAGGNTIYF
>TRBV5-1|18|few|TRBJ1-2|.
TGCGCCAGCAGCTTAACGACCGGGACAAGGGTCGGAAACTATGGCTGCACCTTC
CASSLTTGTRVGNYGCTF
>TRBV10-3|14|few|TRBJ1-5|.
TGTGCCGCAACGGGGGACGGCGGCAATCAGCCCCAGCATTTT
CAATGDGGNQPQHF
>TRBV7-9|15|.|TRBJ2-5|.
TGTGCCAGCAGCCCCAACCGGGACATCGCAGAGACCCAGTACTTC
CASSPNRDIAETQYF
>TRBV5-4|14|.|TRBJ2-1|.
TGTGCCAGCAGCTTGAGGGCTAGCAATACTGAGCAGTTCTTC
CASSLRASNTEQFF
>TRBV6-5|13|.|TRBJ1-2|.
TGTGCCAGCAGTTACAGACCTACGACAGGATACACCTTC
CASSYRPTTGYTF
>TRBV4-3|15|.|TRBJ1-1|.
TGCGCCAGCAGCCAAGGTGGGAACATGAACACTGAAGCTTTCTTT
CASSQGGNMNTEAFF
>TRBV6-1|16|.|TRBJ2-5|TRBD2
TGTGCCAGCAGTGCATACGGACTAGCGGGAAAAGAGACCCAGTACTTC
CASSAYGLAGKETQYF
>TRBV12-3/TRBV12-4|14|.|TRBJ1-2|TRBD1
TGTGCCAGCAGGGGACAGGGGGCTAACTATGGCTACACCTTC
CASRGQGANYGYTF
>TRBV20-1|14|.|TRBJ2-2|.
TGCAGTGCGAAGGTCGGCAGGGGGGCTCGGGAGCTGTTTTTT
CSAKVGRGARELFF
>TRBV7-2|12|.|TRBJ2-7|.
TGTGCCAGCAGCTTAGACTCCCCCGAGCAGTACTTC
CASSLDSPEQYF
>TRBV7-9|12|few|TRBJ2-7|.
TGTGCCAGCAACCGGGCTGGCCGGGAGCAGTACTTC
CASNRAGREQYF
>TRBV7-2|17|few|TRBJ2-4|TRBD2
TGTGCCAGCAGCACTCCGGGACTAGCGGTAGCCAAAAACATTCAGTACTTC
CASSTPGLAVAKNIQYF
>TRBV6-2/TRBV6-3|14|few|TRBJ2-5|TRBD2
TGTGCCAGCTCAGCGGGGGGGGGAGCAGAGACCCAGTACTTC
CASSAGGGAETQYF
>TRBV15|16|few|TRBJ1-2|.
TGTGCCACCAGCAGGTCCACAGAAATTTGGGGCTATGGCTACACCTTC
CATSRSTEIWGYGYTF
>TRBV20-1|11|.|TRBJ1-2|.
TGCAGTGCTAGCAGGGTCCAGGGCTACACCTTC
CSASRVQGYTF
>TRBV7-2|12|few|TRBJ2-3|.
TGTGCCAGCAGCTTAAGGGGGGCCGGGCAGTATTTT
CASSLRGAGQYF
>TRBV5-1|15|many|TRBJ2-3|TRBD2
TGCGCCAGCAGCCTTAGCGGGGGATGGACAGATACGCAGTATTTT
CASSLSGGWTDTQYF
>TRBV24-1|12|few|TRBJ2-4|.
TGTGCCACCGTCGTAGTTTCCGACATTCAGTACTTC
CATVVVSDIQYF
>TRBV4-2|15|few|TRBJ2-1|.
TGTGCCAGCAGCCAAGAGGGGTCCCGGGCGGGTGAGCAGTTCTTC
CASSQEGSRAGEQFF
>TRBV4-3|16|few|TRBJ2-1|.
TGCGCCAGCAGCCAAGATCCGGCCGAGCCCTACAATGAGCAGTTCTTC
CASSQDPAEPYNEQFF
>TRBV24-1|16|.|TRBJ2-5|.
TGTGCCACCAGTGACTCAGACAGGAGTCCCTGGGAGACCCAGTACTTC
CATSDSDRSPWETQYF
>TRBV5-1|14|few|TRBJ2-2|.
TGCGCCAGCAGCTCCAGCGGACAAACCGGGGAGCTGTTTTTT
CASSSSGQTGELFF
>TRBV7-3|14|.|TRBJ2-1|.
TGTGCCAGCAGCTTGAGGACAGATGGAGGTGAGCAGTTCTTC
CASSLRTDGGEQFF
>TRBV9|16|many|TRBJ2-1|TRBD2
TGTGCCAGCAGCCCCGTTCCTCTAGCGGGGGGCAATGAGCAGTTCTTC
CASSPVPLAGGNEQFF
>TRBV12-3/TRBV12-4|14|few|TRBJ2-1|TRBD2
TGTGCCAGCAGTCTCGGGAGGGCCCTCAATGAGCAGTTCTTC
CASSLGRALNEQFF
>TRBV5-6|15|few|TRBJ1-5|TRBD1
TGTGCCAGCAGCCGACAGGGGTATGGCAATCAGCCCCAGCATTTT
CASSRQGYGNQPQHF
>TRBV7-2|15|few|TRBJ2-7|TRBD1
TGTGCCAGCAGCGGCCGGGACAGGGGGACCTACGAGCAGTACTTC
CASSGRDRGTYEQYF
>TRBV5-1|14|many|TRBJ1-6|.
TGCGCCAGCAGCTTAAGAGGGTTGAACTCACCCCTCCACTTT
CASSLRGLNSPLHF
>TRBV7-2|16|.|TRBJ2-5|TRBD2
TGTGCCAGCAGCTTCTCCGTAGCGGGAGGACAAGAGACCCAGTACTTC
CASSFSVAGGQETQYF
>TRBV29-1|13|many|TRBJ2-3|TRBD2
TGCAGCGTTTCCGGGGGGGAAGTGGGTACGCAGTATTTT
CSVSGGEVGTQYF
>TRBV5-1|14|few|TRBJ2-7|.
TGCGCCAGCAGCTCCCAGGACGCCTCCTACGAGCAGTACTTC
CASSSQDASYEQYF
>TRBV3-1|18|few|TRBJ1-5|.
TGTGCCAGCAGCCAATTCCCGACGGGGACTTATAGCAATCAGCCCCAGCATTTT
CASSQFPTGTYSNQPQHF
>TRBV20-1|15|few|TRBJ2-5|.
TGCAGTGCTAGAGAGGGCAGGGTGGTTGGAGAGACCCAGTACTTC
CSAREGRVVGETQYF
>TRBV11-2|18|few|TRBJ2-2|.
TGTGCCAGCAGCTTAGTTGGGTGGGGACGAAAGAACACCGGGGAGCTGTTTTTT
CASSLVGWGRKNTGELFF